These T cell receptor beta chains were read from a single sample in a study of blood T cell repertoires in COVID-19. Sequenced by immunoSEQ multiplex PCR; TCRdb stores in-frame clones only, minus some. The sample consists of more than 200,000 clones, around 87% of them appearing once. What was sequenced was peripheral blood. Every receptor here comes from a woman in her 50s with COVID-19, enrolled during active disease. CDR3s include the opening cysteine and the closing phenylalanine or tryptophan. A D gene is named only where the DNA matches it firmly. Part of the rows lack a size; the others show once, few, many or a class for expanded clones.

j_call d_call v_call clone_size cdr3_aa cdr3_nt
TRBJ1-1 TRBD1 TRBV9 NA CASSPGTVNTEAFF TGTGCCAGCAGCCCCGGGACAGTAAACACTGAAGCTTTCTTT
TRBJ1-6 NA TRBV11-2 many CASSPGSSYNSPLHF TGTGCCAGCAGTCCGGGGAGCTCCTATAATTCACCCCTCCACTTT
TRBJ1-2 NA TRBV7-2 few CASSLAGSYGYTF TGTGCCAGCAGCCTAGCCGGGAGCTATGGCTACACCTTC
TRBJ2-1 TRBD2 TRBV7-2 NA CASSPGRGGVYEQFF TGTGCCAGCAGCCCCGGGAGGGGGGGCGTCTATGAGCAGTTCTTC
TRBJ1-4 NA TRBV7-6 few CASSLVRLTNEKLFF TGTGCCAGCAGCTTAGTCAGGTTAACTAATGAAAAACTGTTTTTT
TRBJ1-1 NA TRBV18 NA CASSPTTSGEAFF TGTGCCAGCTCACCGACGACCAGCGGTGAAGCTTTCTTT
TRBJ1-1 TRBD1 TRBV19 NA CASSIDHRGGTEAFF TGTGCCAGTAGTATAGATCACAGGGGGGGCACTGAAGCTTTCTTT
TRBJ2-3 NA TRBV19 NA CASSTGGTDTQYF TGTGCCAGTAGTACCGGGGGCACAGATACGCAGTATTTT
TRBJ2-7 TRBD1 TRBV27 NA CASSPDRGRHEQYF TGTGCCAGCAGCCCTGACAGGGGTCGGCACGAGCAGTACTTC
TRBJ1-3 TRBD1 TRBV9 NA CASSVAMPDRASGNTIYF TGTGCCAGCAGCGTAGCGATGCCCGACAGGGCATCTGGAAACACCATATATTTT
TRBJ1-2 NA TRBV5-6 few CASSLAGVRAGYGYTF TGTGCCAGCAGCTTGGCCGGGGTTAGGGCAGGCTATGGCTACACCTTC
TRBJ2-3 TRBD2 TRBV18 NA CASSPPGGGTDTQYF TGTGCCAGCTCACCCCCTGGGGGGGGCACAGATACGCAGTATTTT
TRBJ2-7 NA TRBV5-5 NA CASSLAAVTYEQYF TGTGCCAGCAGCTTGGCGGCGGTAACCTACGAGCAGTACTTC